This T cell receptor (beta chain) is from a study of monozygotic twins with inflammatory bowel disease. Notes on the study in general: The study supported no single strong signal or clonotype linked to IBD.

Worth noting for this clonotype: Its target is unknown.

In germline, CDR1 is SQVTM, CDR2 ANQGSEA. The CDR3 extends over 15 amino acids. A total RNA quantity of around 3.5 ug went into each TCR library. Researchers ran eight separate cDNA reactions for each sample. Following a re-call of the 5' RACE reads, TCRdb has one entry per CDR3 protein and lacks DNA. The listing records 200,000 to 250,000 distinct CDR3 sequences. This TCR came from a human donor with ulcerative colitis or Crohn's disease, or a healthy co-twin of an affected twin (not recorded which). The chain uses TRBV29-1 and TRBJ2-6; TCRdb indicates TRBD1, and absent DNA this call remains unverified. Material for sequencing was blood. CDR3: CSVSGHYSGANVLTF.